Below are 7 T cell receptor beta chains sequenced from a single sample in a study of human T cells and chemical hapten exposure. TCRdb re-called the RACE reads through MiXCR, storing one row per CDR3 protein. The table has some 300,000 distinct CDR3 sequences, around 5.5% seen once. Time point specified: pre-sensitization, week 0. Treatment described: therapeutic diphenylcyclopropenone sensitization with weekly scalp DPC. Material: whole blood, obtained in connection with sensitization to the hapten diphenylcyclopropenone (DPC). These receptor sequences come from a woman between 18 and 29 years old with alopecia areata. Some clones in this sample may be carry-over from other donors' samples.

In this sample, this clonotype turned up many times. In nucleotides, the CDR3 is TGTGCCAGCAGCTTAGCCCTGTCAGGGGCCAACGTCCTGACTTTC. Amino acid sequence: CASSLALSGANVLTF. The genes are TRBV5-6 and TRBJ2-6; D is unresolved. Trimming pared 2 bases from V and 4 bases from J, leaving 10 bases between. Germline assignment: CDR1 SGHDT and CDR2 YYEEEE. The CDR3 consists of 15 residues.

The genes are TRBV7-9 and TRBJ1-2, with D unresolved. CDR1 is SEHNR, CDR2 FQNEAQ, per germline (reference sequence). The CDR3 sequence is 13 residues long. Trimming pared 5 bases from V and 8 bases from J, leaving 15 bases between. CDR3 in amino acids: CASSIGDYTGYTF. The DNA of the CDR3 is TGTGCCAGCAGCATAGGAGATTATACCGGCTACACCTTC.

This clonotype occurred many times. This rearrangement joins TRBV7-2 to TRBJ2-5; 12 bases are shared with TRBD1. Looked up from germline, CDR1 is SGHTA and CDR2 is FQGNSA. The CDR3 length is 16 residues. Trimming cost V 6 bases and J 5 bases; bases outside gene matches: 10. This CDR3 reads CASRRTGTGGVETQYF. For the CDR3, the DNA is TGTGCCAGCAGGCGAACCGGGACAGGGGGCGTGGAGACCCAGTACTTC.

V is TRBV4-1 and J is TRBJ1-4, with D hard to call. V was trimmed by 0 bases and J by 14 bases, leaving 13 bases between them. Germline assignment: CDR1 MGHRA and CDR2 YSYEKL. The CDR3 totals 13 residues. The CDR3 reads CASSQDQRPPLFF. The CDR3 region has the DNA TGCGCCAGCAGCCAAGATCAGCGGCCTCCTCTGTTTTTT.

This clonotype has at least ten counts. V is TRBV27 and J is TRBJ1-1; TRBD1 is a possible D gene (6 bases). V dropped 5 bases and J dropped 1 base, with 14 bases sitting between them. Germline CDR1 MNHEY, CDR2 SMNVEV (reference sequence). This CDR3 has 15 amino acids. The CDR3 coding sequence is TGTGCCAGCAGTACCCTTCAACAGGGGAACACTGAAGCTTTCTTT. Protein sequence: CASSTLQQGNTEAFF.

This clonotype was detected only a few times. The chain has TRBV27 and TRBJ1-1; 7 positions match TRBD1. The CDR3 consists of 13 residues. The ends lost 4 bases at V and 8 bases at J; junction bases unmatched: 7. Germline loops: CDR1 MNHEY, CDR2 SMNVEV (reference sequence). The CDR3 sequence: CASSSRGPIEAFF. As DNA, the CDR3 is TGTGCCAGCAGTTCTAGGGGGCCTATCGAAGCTTTCTTT.

This clonotype has only a few counts. V is TRBV12-3 or TRBV12-4 and J is TRBJ2-2; 8 nucleotides line up with TRBD2. With 6 bases clipped from V and 4 bases from J, the junction kept 10 bases outside the gene matches. The CDR3 spans 16 residues. The DNA for the CDR3 is TGTGCCAGCAGGCCTGGCGGCGGGGGGCCCACCGGGGAGCTGTTTTTT. It codes for CASRPGGGGPTGELFF.